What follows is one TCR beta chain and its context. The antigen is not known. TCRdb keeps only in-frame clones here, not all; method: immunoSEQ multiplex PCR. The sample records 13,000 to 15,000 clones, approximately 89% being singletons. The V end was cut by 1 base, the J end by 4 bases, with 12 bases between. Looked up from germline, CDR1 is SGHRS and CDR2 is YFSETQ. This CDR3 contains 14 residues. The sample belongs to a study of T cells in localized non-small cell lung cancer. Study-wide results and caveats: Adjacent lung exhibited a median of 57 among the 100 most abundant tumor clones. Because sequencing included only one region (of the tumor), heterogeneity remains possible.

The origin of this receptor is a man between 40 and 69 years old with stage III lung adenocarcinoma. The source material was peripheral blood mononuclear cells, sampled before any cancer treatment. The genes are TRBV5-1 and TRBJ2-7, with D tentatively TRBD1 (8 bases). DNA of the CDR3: TGCGCCAGCAGCTTGAAACAGGGGGGGTACGAGCAGTACTTC. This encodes CASSLKQGGYEQYF.